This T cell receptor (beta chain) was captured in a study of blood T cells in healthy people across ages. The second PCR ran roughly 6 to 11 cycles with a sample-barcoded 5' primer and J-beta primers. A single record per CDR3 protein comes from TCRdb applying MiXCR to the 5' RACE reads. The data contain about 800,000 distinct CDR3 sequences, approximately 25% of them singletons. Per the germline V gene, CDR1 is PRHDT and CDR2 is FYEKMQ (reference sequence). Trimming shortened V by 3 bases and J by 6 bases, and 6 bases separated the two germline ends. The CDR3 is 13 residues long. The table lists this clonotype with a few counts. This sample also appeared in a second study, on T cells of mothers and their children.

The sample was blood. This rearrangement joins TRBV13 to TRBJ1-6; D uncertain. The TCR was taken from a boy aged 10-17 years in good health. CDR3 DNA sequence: TGTGCCAGCAGCTTCCAGCTTAATTCACCCCTCCACTTT. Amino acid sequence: CASSFQLNSPLHF.